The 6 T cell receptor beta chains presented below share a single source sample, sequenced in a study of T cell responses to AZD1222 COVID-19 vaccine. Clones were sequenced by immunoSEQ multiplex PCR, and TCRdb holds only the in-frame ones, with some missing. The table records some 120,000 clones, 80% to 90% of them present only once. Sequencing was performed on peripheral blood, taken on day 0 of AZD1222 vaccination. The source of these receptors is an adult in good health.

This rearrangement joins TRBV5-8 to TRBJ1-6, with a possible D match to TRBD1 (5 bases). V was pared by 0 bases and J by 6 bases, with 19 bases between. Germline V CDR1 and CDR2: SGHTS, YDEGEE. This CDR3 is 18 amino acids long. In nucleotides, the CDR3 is TGTGCCAGCAGCTTGGCCCTAGATGGGGCAGGCGTTAATTCACCCCTCCACTTT. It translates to CASSLALDGAGVNSPLHF.

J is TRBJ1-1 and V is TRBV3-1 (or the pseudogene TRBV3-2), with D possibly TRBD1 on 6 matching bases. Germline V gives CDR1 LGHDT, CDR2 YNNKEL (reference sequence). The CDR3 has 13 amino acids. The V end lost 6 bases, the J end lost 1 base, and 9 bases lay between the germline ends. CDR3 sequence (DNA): TGTGCCAGCAGTAAACAGGGGAACACTGAAGCTTTCTTT. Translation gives CASSKQGNTEAFF.

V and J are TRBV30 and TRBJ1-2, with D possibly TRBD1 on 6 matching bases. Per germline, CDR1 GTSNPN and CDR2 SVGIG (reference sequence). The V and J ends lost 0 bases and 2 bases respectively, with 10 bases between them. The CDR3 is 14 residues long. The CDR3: CAWSVGGRNYGYTF. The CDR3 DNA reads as TGTGCCTGGAGTGTGGGGGGGCGAAACTATGGCTACACCTTC.

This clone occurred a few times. The CDR3 sequence is CASRGLAGANGELFF. The CDR3 coding sequence is TGTGCCAGCAGGGGCCTAGCGGGAGCAAACGGGGAGCTGTTTTTT. The chain has TRBV2 and TRBJ2-2; 10 bases are shared with TRBD2. With V trimmed by 6 bases and J by 7 bases, 8 bases remained unmatched. This CDR3 spans 15 amino acids. Per germline, CDR1 SNHLY and CDR2 FYNNEI.

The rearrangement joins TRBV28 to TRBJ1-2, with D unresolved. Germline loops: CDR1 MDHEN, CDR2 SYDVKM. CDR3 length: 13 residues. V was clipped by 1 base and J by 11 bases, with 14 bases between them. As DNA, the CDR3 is TGTGCCAGCAGTTTATCCGCCCCAGAGATGTACACCTTC. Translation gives CASSLSAPEMYTF.

The CDR3 bases are TGTGCCAGCAGCTTAGACAGGGGACAGGGGCTAGCCAAAAACATTCAGTACTTC. It translates to CASSLDRGQGLAKNIQYF. This sequence joins TRBV7-2 and TRBJ2-4, with 10 bases that match TRBD1. Germline V CDR1 and CDR2: SGHTA, FQGNSA. The CDR3 runs to 18 residues. The ends lost 1 base at V and 0 bases at J; junction bases unmatched: 6.